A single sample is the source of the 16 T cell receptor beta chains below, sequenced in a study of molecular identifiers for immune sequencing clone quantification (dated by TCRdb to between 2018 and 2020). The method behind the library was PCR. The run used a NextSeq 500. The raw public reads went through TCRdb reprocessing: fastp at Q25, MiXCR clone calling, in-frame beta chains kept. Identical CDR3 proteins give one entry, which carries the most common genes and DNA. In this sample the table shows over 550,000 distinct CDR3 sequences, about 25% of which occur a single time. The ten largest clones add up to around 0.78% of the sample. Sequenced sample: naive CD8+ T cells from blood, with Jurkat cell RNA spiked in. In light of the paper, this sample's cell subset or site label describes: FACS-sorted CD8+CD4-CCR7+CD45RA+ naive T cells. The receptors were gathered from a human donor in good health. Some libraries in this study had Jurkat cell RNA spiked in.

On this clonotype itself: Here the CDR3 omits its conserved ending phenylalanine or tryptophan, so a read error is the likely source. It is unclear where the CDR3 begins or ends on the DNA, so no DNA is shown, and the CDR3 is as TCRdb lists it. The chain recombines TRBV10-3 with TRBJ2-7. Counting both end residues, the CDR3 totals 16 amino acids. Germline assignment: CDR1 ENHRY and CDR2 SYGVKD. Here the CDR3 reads CAISESDNIISYERYI.

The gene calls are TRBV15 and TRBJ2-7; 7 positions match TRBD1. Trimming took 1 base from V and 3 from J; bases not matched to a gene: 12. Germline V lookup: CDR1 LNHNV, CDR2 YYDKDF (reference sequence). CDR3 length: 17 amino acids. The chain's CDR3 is CATSRVEDRPWDYEQYF. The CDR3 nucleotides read TGTGCCACCAGCAGAGTTGAGGACAGGCCGTGGGACTACGAGCAGTACTTC. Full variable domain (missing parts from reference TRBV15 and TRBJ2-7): DAMVIQNPRYQVTQFGKPVTLSCSQTLNHNVMYWYQQKSSQAPKLLFHYYDKDFNNEADTPDNFQSRRPNTSFCFLDIRSPGLGDTAMYLCATSRVEDRPWDYEQYFGPGTRLTVT.

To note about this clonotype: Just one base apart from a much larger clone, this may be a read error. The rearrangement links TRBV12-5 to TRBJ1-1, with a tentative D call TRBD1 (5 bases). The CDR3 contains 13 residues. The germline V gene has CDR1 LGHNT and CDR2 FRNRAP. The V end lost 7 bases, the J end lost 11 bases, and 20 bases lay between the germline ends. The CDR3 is CASDGGTLSEAFF. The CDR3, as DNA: TGTGCTAGTGACGGGGGGACCTTATCGGAGGCTTTCTTT. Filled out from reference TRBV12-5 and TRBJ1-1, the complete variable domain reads DARVTQTPRHKVTEMGQEVTMRCQPILGHNTVFWYRQTMMQGLELLAYFRNRAPLDDSGMPKDRFSAEMPDATLATLKIQPSEPRDSAVYFCASDGGTLSEAFFGQGTRLTVV.

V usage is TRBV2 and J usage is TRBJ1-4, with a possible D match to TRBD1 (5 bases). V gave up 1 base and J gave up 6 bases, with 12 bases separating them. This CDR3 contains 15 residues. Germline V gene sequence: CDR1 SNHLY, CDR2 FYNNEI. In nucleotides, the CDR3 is TGTGCCAGCAGTGAAGTCAGGGACCTCGATGAAAAACTGTTTTTT. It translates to CASSEVRDLDEKLFF.

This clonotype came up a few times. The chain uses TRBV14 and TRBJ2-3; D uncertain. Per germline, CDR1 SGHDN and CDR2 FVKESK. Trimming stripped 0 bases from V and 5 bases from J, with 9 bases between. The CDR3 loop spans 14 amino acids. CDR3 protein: CASSQDWAGDTQYF. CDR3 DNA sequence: TGTGCCAGCAGCCAAGATTGGGCCGGAGATACGCAGTATTTT.

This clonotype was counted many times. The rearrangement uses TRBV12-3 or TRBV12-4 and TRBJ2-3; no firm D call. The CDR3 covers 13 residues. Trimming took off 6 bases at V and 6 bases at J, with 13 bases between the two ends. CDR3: CASSTMGSDTQYF. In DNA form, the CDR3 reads TGTGCCAGCAGCACGATGGGATCGGATACGCAGTATTTT.

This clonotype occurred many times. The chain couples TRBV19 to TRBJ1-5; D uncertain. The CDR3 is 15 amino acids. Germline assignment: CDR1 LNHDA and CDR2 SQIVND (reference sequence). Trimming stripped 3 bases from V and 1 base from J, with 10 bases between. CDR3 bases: TGTGCCAGTAGTATTTCGGTGGGCAGCAATCAGCCCCAGCATTTT. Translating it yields CASSISVGSNQPQHF.

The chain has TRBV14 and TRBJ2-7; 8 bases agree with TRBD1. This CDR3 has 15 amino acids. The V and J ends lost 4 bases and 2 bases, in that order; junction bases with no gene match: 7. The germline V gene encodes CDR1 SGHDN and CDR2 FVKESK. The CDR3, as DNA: TGTGCCAGCAGCCTAACCCCGACAGGGGCCTACGAGCAGTACTTC. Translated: CASSLTPTGAYEQYF.

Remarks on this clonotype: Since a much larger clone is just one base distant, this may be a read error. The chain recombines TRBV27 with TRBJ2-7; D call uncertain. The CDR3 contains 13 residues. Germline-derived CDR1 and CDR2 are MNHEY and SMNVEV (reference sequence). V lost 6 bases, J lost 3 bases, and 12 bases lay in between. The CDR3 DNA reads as TGTGCCAGCAGAGAAAGGAGTTACTACGAGCAGTACTTC. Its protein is CASRERSYYEQYF.

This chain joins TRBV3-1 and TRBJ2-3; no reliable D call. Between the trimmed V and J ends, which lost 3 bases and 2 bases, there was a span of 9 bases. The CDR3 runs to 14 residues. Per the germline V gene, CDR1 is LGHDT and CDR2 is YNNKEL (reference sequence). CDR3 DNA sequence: TGTGCCAGCAGCCAGTCACTTCCCACAGATACGCAGTATTTT. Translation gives CASSQSLPTDTQYF.

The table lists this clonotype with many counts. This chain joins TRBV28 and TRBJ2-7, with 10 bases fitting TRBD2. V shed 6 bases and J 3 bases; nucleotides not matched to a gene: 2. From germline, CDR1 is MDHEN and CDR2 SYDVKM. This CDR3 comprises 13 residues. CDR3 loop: CASRSSGGYEQYF. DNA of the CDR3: TGTGCCAGCAGGTCTAGCGGGGGCTACGAGCAGTACTTC. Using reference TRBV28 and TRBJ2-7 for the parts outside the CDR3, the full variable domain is DVKVTQSSRYLVKRTGEKVFLECVQDMDHENMFWYRQDPGLGLRLIYFSYDVKMKEKGDIPEGYSVSREKKERFSLILESASTNQTSMYLCASRSSGGYEQYFGPGTRLTVT.

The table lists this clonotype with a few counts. CDR3 in amino acids: CASSLAPGLTDEKLFF. The CDR3 coding sequence is TGTGCCAGCAGTCTCGCCCCCGGTTTAACAGACGAAAAACTGTTTTTT. The chain couples TRBV6-5 to TRBJ1-4, with D uncertain. With 5 bases removed from V and 8 bases from J, the gap between germline ends came to 21 bases. The CDR3 runs to 16 residues. Germline V gives CDR1 MNHEY, CDR2 SVGAGI.

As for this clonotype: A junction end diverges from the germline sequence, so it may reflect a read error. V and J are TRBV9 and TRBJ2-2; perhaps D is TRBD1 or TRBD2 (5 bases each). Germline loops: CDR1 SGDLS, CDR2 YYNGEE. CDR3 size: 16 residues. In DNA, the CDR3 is TGTGCCAGCAGCGTAGGAGGGACGGCAAACACCGGGGAGCTGTCTTTT. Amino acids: CASSVGGTANTGELSF.

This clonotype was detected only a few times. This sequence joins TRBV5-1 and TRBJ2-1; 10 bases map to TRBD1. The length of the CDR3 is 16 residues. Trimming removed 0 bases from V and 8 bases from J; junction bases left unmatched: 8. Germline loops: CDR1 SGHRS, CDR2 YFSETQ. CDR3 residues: CASSLGQGALIYEQFF. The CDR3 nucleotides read TGCGCCAGCAGCTTGGGACAGGGGGCGCTTATCTATGAGCAGTTCTTC.

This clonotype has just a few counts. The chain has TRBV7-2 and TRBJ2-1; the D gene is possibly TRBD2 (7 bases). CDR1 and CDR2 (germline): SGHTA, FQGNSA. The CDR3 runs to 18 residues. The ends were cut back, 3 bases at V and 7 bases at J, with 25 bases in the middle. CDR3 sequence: CASSFHPPTRGGGNEQFF. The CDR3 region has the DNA TGTGCCAGCAGCTTCCACCCCCCTACTAGGGGGGGGGGGAATGAGCAGTTCTTC.

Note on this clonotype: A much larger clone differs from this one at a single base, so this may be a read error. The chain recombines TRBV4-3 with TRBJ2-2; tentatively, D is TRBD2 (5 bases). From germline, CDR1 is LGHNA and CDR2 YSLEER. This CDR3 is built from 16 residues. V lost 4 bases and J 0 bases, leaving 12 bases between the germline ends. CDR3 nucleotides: TGCGCCAGCAGCCTAGCTGCGGGTTCGAACACCGGGGAGCTGTTTTTT. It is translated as CASSLAAGSNTGELFF.